In this sample, the clone carrying this T cell receptor beta chain turned up once. This sample is drawn from a study of blood T cell repertoires in COVID-19. Trimming shortened V by 6 bases and J by 3 bases, and 12 bases separated the two germline ends. Germline-derived CDR1 and CDR2 are LNHDA and SQIVND (reference sequence). The CDR3 is made up of 13 amino acids. Sequencing was performed with immunoSEQ multiplex PCR; in TCRdb, only in-frame clones are kept and a portion is missing. This table holds approximately 100,000 clones, around nine tenths found once. This receptor was identified in a man aged 50 to 60 with acute or convalescent COVID-19. The chain carries TRBV19 and TRBJ2-7; the D gene is possibly TRBD1 (5 bases). Input material: peripheral blood. The CDR3 sequence: CASSIQANYEQYF. In DNA form, the CDR3 reads TGTGCCAGTAGCATACAGGCCAACTACGAGCAGTACTTC. The whole variable domain, filled in from reference TRBV19 and TRBJ2-7, reads DGGITQSPKYLFRKEGQNVTLSCEQNLNHDAMYWYRQDPGQGLRLIYYSQIVNDFQKGDIAEGYSVSREKKESFPLTVTSAQKNPTAFYLCASSIQANYEQYFGPGTRLTVT.